This TCR beta chain originates from a study of T cells in Graves' hyperthyroidism and ophthalmopathy. This CDR3 has 15 residues. The V gene lost 4 bases and the J gene lost 6 bases, with 19 bases spanning the gap. Germline V gene data show CDR1 as SGHVS and CDR2 as FQNEAQ. Amplification targeted TCR beta CDR3 regions from RNA transcripts. HTBI primers were used for first-round RT-PCR of the TCR CDR3. One entry per CDR3 protein results from TCRdb running MiXCR on the multiplex PCR reads. This table has some 370,000 distinct CDR3 sequences, about 18% appearing once. This chain uses TRBV7-8 with TRBJ2-7; a possible D gene is TRBD2 (6 bases). The sequenced sample consisted of blood. The sequence was collected from a woman aged 25 to 39 with Graves' hyperthyroidism that later progressed to Graves' ophthalmopathy. The CDR3 region is CASSSRLGSVSEQYF. Here the CDR3 DNA reads TGTGCCAGCAGCTCCCGACTAGGATCGGTCTCCGAGCAGTACTTC.